This record concerns one T cell receptor beta chain sequence. Using immunoSEQ multiplex PCR, the repertoire was profiled, and TCRdb retains in-frame clones only, with some absent. Of around 55,000 clones listed, over 80% are singletons. This record comes from a study of T cell changes during pregnancy in multiple sclerosis. V was trimmed by 5 bases and J by 3 bases, leaving 20 bases between them. This CDR3 has 17 residues. CDR1 and CDR2 from the germline V gene are MDHEN and SYDVKM. The material sequenced was CD4+ T cells from peripheral blood mononuclear cells, taken in the first trimester of pregnancy. This TCR came from a female donor with multiple sclerosis, enrolled in a pregnancy study. This rearrangement joins TRBV28 to TRBJ1-3; D might be TRBD1 (6 bases). The CDR3 bases are TGTGCCAGCAGTCCAAATTTTAAGGGGGGGCGTGGAAACACCATATATTTT. As protein: CASSPNFKGGRGNTIYF. The full variable domain, in which reference TRBV28 and TRBJ1-3 provide the parts outside the CDR3, is DVKVTQSSRYLVKRTGEKVFLECVQDMDHENMFWYRQDPGLGLRLIYFSYDVKMKEKGDIPEGYSVSREKKERFSLILESASTNQTSMYLCASSPNFKGGRGNTIYFGEGSWLTVV.